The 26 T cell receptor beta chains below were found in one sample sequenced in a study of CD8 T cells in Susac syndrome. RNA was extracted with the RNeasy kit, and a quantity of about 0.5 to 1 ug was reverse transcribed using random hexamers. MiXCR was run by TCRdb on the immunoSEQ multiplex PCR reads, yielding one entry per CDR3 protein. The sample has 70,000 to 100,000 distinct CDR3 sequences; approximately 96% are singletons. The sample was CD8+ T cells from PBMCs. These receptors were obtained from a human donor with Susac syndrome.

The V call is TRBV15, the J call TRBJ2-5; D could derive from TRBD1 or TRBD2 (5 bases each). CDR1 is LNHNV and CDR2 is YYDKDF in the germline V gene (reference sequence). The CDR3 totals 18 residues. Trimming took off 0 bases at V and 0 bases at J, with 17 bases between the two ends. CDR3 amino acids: CATSREVGVLGNQETQYF. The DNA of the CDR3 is TGTGCCACCAGCAGAGAAGTGGGGGTGTTAGGTAACCAAGAGACCCAGTACTTC.

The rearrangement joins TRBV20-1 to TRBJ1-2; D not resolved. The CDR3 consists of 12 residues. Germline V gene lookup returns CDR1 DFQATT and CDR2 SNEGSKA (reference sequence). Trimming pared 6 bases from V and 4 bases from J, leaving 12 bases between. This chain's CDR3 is CSADGGIYGYTF. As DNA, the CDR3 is TGCAGTGCAGACGGCGGTATCTATGGCTACACCTTC.

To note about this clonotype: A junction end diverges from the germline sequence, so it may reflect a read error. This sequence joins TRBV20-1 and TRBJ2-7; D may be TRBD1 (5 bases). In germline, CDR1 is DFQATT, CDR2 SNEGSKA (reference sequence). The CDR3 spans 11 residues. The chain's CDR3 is CSARDSGLINF. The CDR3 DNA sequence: TGCAGCGCTAGAGATTCAGGGTTGATTAACTTC.

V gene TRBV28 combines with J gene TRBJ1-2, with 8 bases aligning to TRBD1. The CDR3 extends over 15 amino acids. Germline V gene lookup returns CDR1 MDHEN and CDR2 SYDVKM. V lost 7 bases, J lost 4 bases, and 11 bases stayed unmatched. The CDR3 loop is CASTDDRGYVYGYTF. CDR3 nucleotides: TGTGCCAGCACCGACGACAGGGGCTACGTCTATGGCTACACCTTC.

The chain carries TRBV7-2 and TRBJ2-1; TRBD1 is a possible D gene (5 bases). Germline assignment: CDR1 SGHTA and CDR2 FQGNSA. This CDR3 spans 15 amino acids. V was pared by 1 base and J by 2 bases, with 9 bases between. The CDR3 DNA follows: TGTGCCAGCAGCTTAGTAGGGGCCACCTACAATGAGCAGTTCTTC. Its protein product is CASSLVGATYNEQFF.

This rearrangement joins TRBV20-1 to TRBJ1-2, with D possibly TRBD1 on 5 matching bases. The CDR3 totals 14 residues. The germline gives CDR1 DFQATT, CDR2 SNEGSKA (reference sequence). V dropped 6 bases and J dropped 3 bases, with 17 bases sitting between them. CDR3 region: CSANVLGEHYGYTF. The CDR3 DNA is TGCAGTGCAAACGTCTTGGGGGAACACTATGGCTACACCTTC.

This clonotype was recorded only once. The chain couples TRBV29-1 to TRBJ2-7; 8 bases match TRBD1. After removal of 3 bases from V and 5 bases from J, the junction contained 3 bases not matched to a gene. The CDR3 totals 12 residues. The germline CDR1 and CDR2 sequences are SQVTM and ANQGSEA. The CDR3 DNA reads TGCAGCGTTGAGGACAGGGTTAACGAGCAGTACTTC. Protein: CSVEDRVNEQYF.

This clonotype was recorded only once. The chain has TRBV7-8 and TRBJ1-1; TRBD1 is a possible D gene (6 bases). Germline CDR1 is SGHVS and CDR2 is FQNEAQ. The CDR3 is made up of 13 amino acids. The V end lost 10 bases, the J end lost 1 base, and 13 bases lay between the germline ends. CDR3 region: CATRGGENTEAFF. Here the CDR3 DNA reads TGTGCCACCCGGGGGGGCGAGAACACTGAAGCTTTCTTT.

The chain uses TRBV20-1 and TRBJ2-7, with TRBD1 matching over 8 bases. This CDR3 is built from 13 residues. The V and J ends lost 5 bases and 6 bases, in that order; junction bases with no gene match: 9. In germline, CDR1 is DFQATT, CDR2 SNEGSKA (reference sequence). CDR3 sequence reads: CSAPDRDLGEQYF. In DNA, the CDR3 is TGCAGTGCTCCGGACAGGGACCTCGGCGAGCAGTACTTC.

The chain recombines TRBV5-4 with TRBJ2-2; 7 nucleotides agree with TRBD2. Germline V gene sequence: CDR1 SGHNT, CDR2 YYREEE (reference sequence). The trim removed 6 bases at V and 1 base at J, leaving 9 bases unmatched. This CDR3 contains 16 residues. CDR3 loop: CASTSILAENTGELFF. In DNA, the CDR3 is TGTGCCAGCACCTCGATTCTAGCGGAGAACACCGGGGAGCTGTTTTTT.

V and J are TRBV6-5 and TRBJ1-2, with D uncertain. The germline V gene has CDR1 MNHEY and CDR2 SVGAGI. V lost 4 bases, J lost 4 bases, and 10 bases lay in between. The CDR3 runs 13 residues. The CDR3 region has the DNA TGTGCCAGCAGTTTTTACTTCAGCTATGGCTACACCTTC. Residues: CASSFYFSYGYTF.

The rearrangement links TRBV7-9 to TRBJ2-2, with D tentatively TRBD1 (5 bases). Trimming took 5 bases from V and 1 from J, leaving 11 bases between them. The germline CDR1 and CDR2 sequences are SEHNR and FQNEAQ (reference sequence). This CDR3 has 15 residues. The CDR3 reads CASSIPRVNTGELFF. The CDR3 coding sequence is TGTGCCAGCAGCATCCCCAGGGTGAACACCGGGGAGCTGTTTTTT.

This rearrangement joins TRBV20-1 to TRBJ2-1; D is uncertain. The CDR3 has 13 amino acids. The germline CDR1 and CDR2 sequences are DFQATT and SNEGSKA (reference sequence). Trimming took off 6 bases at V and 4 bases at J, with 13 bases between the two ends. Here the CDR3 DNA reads TGCAGTGCCACCTTAAGTGGGTACAATGAGCAGTTCTTC. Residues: CSATLSGYNEQFF.

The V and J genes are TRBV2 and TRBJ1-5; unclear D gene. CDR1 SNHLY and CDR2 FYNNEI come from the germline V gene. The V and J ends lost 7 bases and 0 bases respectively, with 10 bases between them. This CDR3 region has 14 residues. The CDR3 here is CASKEVNSNQPQHF. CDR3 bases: TGTGCCAGCAAGGAGGTTAATAGCAATCAGCCCCAGCATTTT. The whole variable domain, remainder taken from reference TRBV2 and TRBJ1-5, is EPEVTQTPSHQVTQMGQEVILRCVPISNHLYFYWYRQILGQKVEFLVSFYNNEISEKSEIFDDQFSVERPDGSNFTLKIRSTKLEDSAMYFCASKEVNSNQPQHFGDGTRLSIL.

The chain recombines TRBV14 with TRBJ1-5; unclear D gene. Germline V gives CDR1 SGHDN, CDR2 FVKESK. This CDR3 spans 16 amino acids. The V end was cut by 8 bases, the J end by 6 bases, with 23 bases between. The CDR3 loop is CASLLTSGPPLQPQHF. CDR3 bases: TGTGCCAGCTTACTTACCAGTGGACCCCCACTTCAGCCCCAGCATTTT.

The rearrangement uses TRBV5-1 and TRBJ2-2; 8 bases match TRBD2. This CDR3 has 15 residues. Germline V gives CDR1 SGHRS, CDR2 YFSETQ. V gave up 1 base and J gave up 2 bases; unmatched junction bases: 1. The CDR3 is CASSLTSGNTGELFF. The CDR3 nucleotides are TGCGCCAGCAGCTTGACTAGCGGAAACACCGGGGAGCTGTTTTTT.

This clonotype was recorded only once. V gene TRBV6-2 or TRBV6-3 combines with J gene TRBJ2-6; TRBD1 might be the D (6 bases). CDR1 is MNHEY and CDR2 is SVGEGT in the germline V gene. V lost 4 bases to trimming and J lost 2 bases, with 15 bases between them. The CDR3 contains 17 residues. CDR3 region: CASSSEETGTGANVLTF. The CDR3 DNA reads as TGTGCCAGCAGTTCGGAGGAAACAGGGACTGGGGCCAACGTCCTGACTTTC.

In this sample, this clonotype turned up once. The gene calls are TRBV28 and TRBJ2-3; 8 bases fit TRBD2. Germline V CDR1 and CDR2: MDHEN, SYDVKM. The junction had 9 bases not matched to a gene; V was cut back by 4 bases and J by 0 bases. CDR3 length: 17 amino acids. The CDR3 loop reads CASSWGVASGSTDTQYF. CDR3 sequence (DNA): TGTGCCAGCAGTTGGGGCGTGGCTAGCGGGAGCACAGATACGCAGTATTTT.

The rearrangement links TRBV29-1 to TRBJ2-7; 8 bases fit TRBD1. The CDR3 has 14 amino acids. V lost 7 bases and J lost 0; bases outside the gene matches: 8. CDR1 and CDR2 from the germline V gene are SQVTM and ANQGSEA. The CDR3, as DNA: TGCAGCGCCCAGGGACAGGTAAACTCCTACGAGCAGTACTTC. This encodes CSAQGQVNSYEQYF.

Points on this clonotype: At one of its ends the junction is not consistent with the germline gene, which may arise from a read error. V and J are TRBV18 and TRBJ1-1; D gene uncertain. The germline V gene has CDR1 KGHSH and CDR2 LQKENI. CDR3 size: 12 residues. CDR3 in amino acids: CASTPGRTEAFF. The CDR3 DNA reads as TGTGCCAGCACACCCGGGAGAACTGAAGCTTTCTTT.

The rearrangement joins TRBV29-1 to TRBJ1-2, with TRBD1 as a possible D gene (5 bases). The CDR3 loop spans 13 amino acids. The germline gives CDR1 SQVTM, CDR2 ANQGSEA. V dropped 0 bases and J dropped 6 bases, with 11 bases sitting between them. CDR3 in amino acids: CSVEDLARDGYTF. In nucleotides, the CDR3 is TGCAGCGTTGAAGATCTAGCCAGGGATGGCTACACCTTC.

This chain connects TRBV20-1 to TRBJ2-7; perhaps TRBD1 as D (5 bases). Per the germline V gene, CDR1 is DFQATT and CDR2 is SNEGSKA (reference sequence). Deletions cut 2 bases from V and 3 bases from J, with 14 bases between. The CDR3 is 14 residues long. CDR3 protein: CSARSGLDNYEQYF. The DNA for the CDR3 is TGCAGTGCTAGATCTGGATTGGACAACTACGAGCAGTACTTC.

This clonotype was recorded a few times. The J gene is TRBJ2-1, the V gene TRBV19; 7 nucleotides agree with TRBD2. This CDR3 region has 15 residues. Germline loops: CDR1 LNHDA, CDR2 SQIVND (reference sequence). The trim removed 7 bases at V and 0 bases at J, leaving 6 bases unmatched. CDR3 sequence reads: CASTLAGSSYNEQFF. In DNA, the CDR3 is TGTGCCAGTACCTTAGCGGGTAGCTCCTACAATGAGCAGTTCTTC.

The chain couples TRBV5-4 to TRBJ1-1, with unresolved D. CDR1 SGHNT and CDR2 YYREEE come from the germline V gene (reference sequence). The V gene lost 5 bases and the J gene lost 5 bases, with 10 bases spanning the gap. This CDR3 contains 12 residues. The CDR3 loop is CASSTEETEAFF. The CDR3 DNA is TGTGCCAGCAGTACCGAAGAGACTGAAGCTTTCTTT.

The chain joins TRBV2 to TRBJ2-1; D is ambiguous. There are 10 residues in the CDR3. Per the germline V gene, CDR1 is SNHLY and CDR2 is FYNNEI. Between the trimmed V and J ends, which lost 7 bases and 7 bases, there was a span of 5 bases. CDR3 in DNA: TGTGCCAGCATGGGTAATGAGCAGTTCTTC. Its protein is CASMGNEQFF. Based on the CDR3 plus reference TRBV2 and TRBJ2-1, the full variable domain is EPEVTQTPSHQVTQMGQEVILRCVPISNHLYFYWYRQILGQKVEFLVSFYNNEISEKSEIFDDQFSVERPDGSNFTLKIRSTKLEDSAMYFCASMGNEQFFGPGTRLTVL.

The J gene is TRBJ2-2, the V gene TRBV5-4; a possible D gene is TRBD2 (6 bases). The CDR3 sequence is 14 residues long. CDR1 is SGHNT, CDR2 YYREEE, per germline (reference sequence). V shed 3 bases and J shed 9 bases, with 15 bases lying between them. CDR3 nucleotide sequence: TGTGCCAGCAGCTGGGGCCCTAGCGCCCGGGAGCTGTTTTTT. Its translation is CASSWGPSARELFF.